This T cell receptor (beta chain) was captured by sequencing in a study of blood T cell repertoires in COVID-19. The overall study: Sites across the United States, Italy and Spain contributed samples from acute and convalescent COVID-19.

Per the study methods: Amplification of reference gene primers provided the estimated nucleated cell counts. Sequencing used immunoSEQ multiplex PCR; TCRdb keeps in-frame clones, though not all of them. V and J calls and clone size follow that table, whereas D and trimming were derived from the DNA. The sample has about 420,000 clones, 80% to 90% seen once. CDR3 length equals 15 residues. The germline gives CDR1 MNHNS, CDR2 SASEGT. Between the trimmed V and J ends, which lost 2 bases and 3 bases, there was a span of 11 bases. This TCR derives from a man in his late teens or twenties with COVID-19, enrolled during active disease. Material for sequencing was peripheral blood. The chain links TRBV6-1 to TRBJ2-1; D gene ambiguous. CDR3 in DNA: TGTGCCAGCAGTGAACCCCTAGTCAACTACAATGAGCAGTTCTTC. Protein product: CASSEPLVNYNEQFF.